The rows below give T cell receptor beta chains drawn from one sample of a study of cytomegalovirus exposure and HLA in healthy donors. Assay used: immunoSEQ multiplex PCR; TCRdb lists only in-frame clones, some missing. The repertoire has approximately 300,000 clones, roughly 80% of them found once; the top ten carry 0.3% to 0.35%. Sequences were obtained from PBMCs. The source is a girl aged 2 to 10 in good health and CMV-seronegative. Each CDR3 is given with its conserved first and last residue. The D gene is left open where the match is weak. Clone size is given for some rows only: seen once, a few or many times, or a class if the clone is expanded.

clone_size j_call d_call v_call cdr3_aa cdr3_nt
. TRBJ2-1 . TRBV5-1 CASSPDYLPYNEQFF TGCGCCAGCAGCCCGGACTATCTACCGTACAATGAGCAGTTCTTC
. TRBJ2-5 TRBD2 TRBV7-3 CASSLTGGRETQYF TGTGCCAGCAGCTTAACCGGGGGGAGGGAGACCCAGTACTTC
once TRBJ1-2 . TRBV28 CASSLSGRATYGYTF TGTGCCAGCAGTTTATCCGGCAGGGCAACCTATGGCTACACCTTC
. TRBJ2-7 TRBD1 TRBV4-1 CASSPNDRGYEQYF TGCGCCAGCAGCCCAAACGACAGGGGTTACGAGCAGTACTTC
once TRBJ2-2 TRBD2 TRBV27 CATGGDGSANTGELFF TGTGCCACCGGGGGGGACGGGAGCGCGAACACCGGGGAGCTGTTTTTT
. TRBJ1-2 TRBD1 TRBV6-5 CVSSYLTGVNGYTF TGTGTCAGCAGTTACCTGACAGGGGTTAATGGCTACACCTTC
. TRBJ1-5 . TRBV2 CASGGAGEYRWPQHF TGTGCCAGCGGTGGGGCAGGGGAATACCGGTGGCCCCAGCATTTT
. TRBJ1-3 . TRBV5-1 CASSQGAGNTIYF TGCGCCAGCAGCCAAGGGGCTGGAAACACCATATATTTT
. TRBJ1-1 . TRBV28 CASSFRRGTEAFF TGTGCCAGCAGTTTCCGAAGGGGCACTGAAGCTTTCTTT
. TRBJ2-5 TRBD2 TRBV4-1 CASSPRLGSGLAGGRETQYF TGCGCCAGCAGCCCCCGCCTCGGGAGCGGACTAGCGGGGGGCAGGGAGACCCAGTACTTC
once TRBJ2-1 TRBD2 TRBV5-1 CASSPPSGAEGEQFF TGCGCCAGCAGCCCTCCTAGCGGAGCGGAAGGTGAGCAGTTCTTC
. TRBJ2-7 TRBD1 TRBV28 CASSKERDRGVLAGPYEQYF TGTGCCAGCAGCAAAGAACGGGACAGGGGGGTATTAGCGGGTCCCTACGAGCAGTACTTC
. TRBJ1-4 . TRBV7-2 CASSPGVQAYEKLFF TGTGCCAGCAGCCCGGGTGTACAGGCTTATGAAAAACTGTTTTTT
. TRBJ1-2 . TRBV7-2 CASSPRPGAHGYTF TGTGCCAGCAGCCCCCGTCCAGGGGCGCATGGCTACACCTTC
. TRBJ2-1 . TRBV7-2 CASSKIADMSYNEQFF TGTGCCAGCAGCAAAATAGCGGACATGTCCTACAATGAGCAGTTCTTC
. TRBJ2-7 TRBD1 TRBV13 CASSPQGTGRYEQYF TGTGCCAGCAGCCCCCAAGGGACAGGGCGCTACGAGCAGTACTTC
. TRBJ1-1 TRBD1 TRBV19 CASSPPGTGRFGTQAFF TGTGCCAGTAGTCCTCCGGGGACAGGGCGTTTTGGTACCCAAGCTTTCTTT
. TRBJ2-7 TRBD1 TRBV19 CASSSRTGGASYEQYF TGTGCCAGTAGTTCGCGGACAGGGGGCGCCTCCTACGAGCAGTACTTC
once TRBJ2-5 TRBD2 TRBV2 CASPGWGSGKETQYF TGTGCCAGCCCAGGGTGGGGTAGCGGGAAAGAGACCCAGTACTTC
. TRBJ1-2 . TRBV18 CASSPALGTSNYGYTF TGTGCCAGCTCACCAGCACTTGGGACATCTAACTATGGCTACACCTTC
. TRBJ2-5 . TRBV4-1 CASSQPTRGWKETQYF TGCGCCAGCAGCCAACCGACTAGGGGTTGGAAAGAGACCCAGTACTTC
few TRBJ1-2 TRBD1 TRBV9 CASSSKTGIRYGYTF TGTGCCAGCAGTTCAAAGACAGGGATTCGCTATGGCTACACCTTC
once TRBJ2-5 TRBD2 TRBV27 CASSLWASGRETQYF TGTGCCAGCAGTTTATGGGCTAGCGGGAGAGAGACCCAGTACTTC
. TRBJ2-7 . TRBV5-8 CASVDYPWGLSYEQYF TGTGCCAGCGTGGACTACCCCTGGGGTCTCTCCTACGAGCAGTACTTC
. TRBJ1-2 . TRBV5-5 CASSPTWGGSGYTF TGTGCCAGCAGCCCCACCTGGGGAGGAAGTGGCTACACCTTC
. TRBJ2-5 TRBD2 TRBV6-5 CASSYGSGRPETQYF TGTGCCAGCAGTTACGGTAGCGGGAGGCCAGAGACCCAGTACTTC
. TRBJ2-6 TRBD1 TRBV2 CAKDTGAGANVLTF TGTGCCAAAGACACAGGGGCTGGGGCCAACGTCCTGACTTTC
. TRBJ1-2 TRBD1 TRBV2 CASSRTGGNYGYTF TGTGCCAGCAGCAGGACAGGGGGTAACTATGGCTACACCTTC
. TRBJ1-2 TRBD1 TRBV28 CASSPGGTGGNYGYTF TGTGCCAGCAGTCCCGGAGGGACAGGGGGCAACTATGGCTACACCTTC
. TRBJ2-5 TRBD1 TRBV18 CASSPGTVQETQYF TGTGCCAGCTCACCAGGGACAGTCCAAGAGACCCAGTACTTC
. TRBJ2-2 . TRBV28 CASSLVRRDTGELFF TGTGCCAGCAGTTTAGTACGGAGAGACACCGGGGAGCTGTTTTTT
. TRBJ1-5 TRBD1 TRBV29-1 CSVPGGGNQPQHF TGCAGCGTCCCAGGGGGAGGCAATCAGCCCCAGCATTTT
. TRBJ2-1 . TRBV5-4 CASSLANRYVDNEQFF TGTGCCAGCAGCTTGGCGAACAGATACGTAGACAATGAGCAGTTCTTC
. TRBJ1-2 . TRBV18 CASSPTGEVMYGYTF TGTGCCAGCTCACCGACGGGGGAGGTGATGTATGGCTACACCTTC
. TRBJ2-3 . TRBV9 CASSLLRATTTDTQYF TGTGCCAGCAGCCTTCTGAGAGCTACCACCACAGATACGCAGTATTTT
. TRBJ2-7 TRBD1 TRBV29-1 CSVRTGSTYEQYF TGCAGCGTCCGGACAGGGTCAACCTACGAGCAGTACTTC
. TRBJ1-2 TRBD1 TRBV10-3 CAIPGQGGYGYTF TGTGCCATTCCGGGACAGGGCGGCTATGGCTACACCTTC
once TRBJ2-7 TRBD2 TRBV7-3 CASSFDSGRGREQYF TGTGCCAGCAGCTTCGACAGCGGGAGAGGACGGGAGCAGTACTTC
. TRBJ2-1 . TRBV9 CASSLSSVPTGSFYNEQFF TGTGCCAGCAGCCTATCTAGCGTCCCGACAGGGTCCTTCTACAATGAGCAGTTCTTC
. TRBJ2-7 TRBD1 TRBV9 CASSPETGVHEQYF TGTGCCAGCAGCCCGGAGACAGGGGTCCACGAGCAGTACTTC
. TRBJ2-7 TRBD1 TRBV5-1 CASSPTDRVPSYEQYF TGCGCCAGCAGCCCCACGGACAGGGTTCCCTCCTACGAGCAGTACTTC
. TRBJ2-3 TRBD2 TRBV28 CASSGSGRDTDTQYF TGTGCCAGCAGTGGTAGCGGGAGGGACACAGATACGCAGTATTTT
. TRBJ2-1 . TRBV5-4 CASSLEGGGPVGNEQFF TGTGCCAGCAGCTTGGAGGGGGGAGGGCCTGTGGGCAATGAGCAGTTCTTC
. TRBJ1-1 . TRBV7-3 CASSLFGVMNTEPMLF TGTGCCAGCAGCTTATTTGGAGTCATGAACACTGAGCCGATGCTCTTT
. TRBJ2-1 . TRBV11-1 CASSLEGEPYNEQFF TGTGCCAGCAGCTTAGAGGGGGAACCCTACAATGAGCAGTTCTTC
. TRBJ1-1 . TRBV6-5 CASNSAGQNTEAFF TGTGCCAGCAACTCGGCAGGCCAGAACACTGAAGCTTTCTTT
. TRBJ1-4 . TRBV7-9 CASSLRQRNEKLFF TGTGCCAGCAGCTTACGGCAGCGTAATGAAAAACTGTTTTTT
. TRBJ2-2 . TRBV6-6 CASSYLAEGGELFF TGTGCCAGCAGTTACTTGGCTGAGGGCGGGGAGCTGTTTTTT
. TRBJ2-7 TRBD2 TRBV7-8 CASSRWTSGRRDAYEQYF TGTGCCAGCAGCCGATGGACTAGCGGGCGACGAGACGCCTACGAGCAGTACTTC
. TRBJ1-3 TRBD1 TRBV19 CASMGQGLSSGNTIYF TGTGCCAGTATGGGACAGGGCCTGAGCTCTGGAAACACCATATATTTT
. TRBJ2-3 . TRBV7-9 CSSSVQGQTVF TGTTCCAGCAGCGTACAGGGACAAACGGTTTTT